The text below deals with one T cell receptor (beta chain). Antigen specificity is unknown. From the 5' RACE reads, TCRdb called clonotypes with MiXCR, one entry per CDR3 protein. The sample holds about 210,000 distinct CDR3 sequences; roughly 9.4% are singletons and the top ten take roughly 5%. Germline assignment: CDR1 DFQATT and CDR2 SNEGSKA (reference sequence). The junction had 10 bases not matched to a gene; V was cut back by 4 bases and J by 2 bases. CDR3 length equals 15 residues. The sample originates from a study of identical twins. The study, taken as a whole, reports: Insertions were fewer in abundant cord blood beta clonotypes, whereas memory repertoires showed none of this pattern.

The chain is built from TRBV20-1 and TRBJ2-7, with 8 bases that match TRBD1. The sequencing input was memory (CD45RO+) T cells sorted from blood. The sequence came from a woman between 18 and 30 years old in good health. The CDR3 loop is CSANDGTGFTYEQYF. In nucleotides, the CDR3 is TGCAGTGCTAACGACGGGACAGGTTTTACCTACGAGCAGTACTTC.